The present T cell receptor beta chain was sequenced within a study of CD8 T cells in ankylosing spondylitis. General study findings and limits: Apparently characteristic of ankylosing spondylitis blood was a TCR beta motif (about eight highly homologous variants).

Points on this clonotype: Antigen: not known.

CDR1 and CDR2 (germline): DFQATT, SNEGSKA (reference sequence). Trimming cost V 5 bases and J 7 bases; bases outside gene matches: 12. The CDR3 contains 14 residues. One entry per CDR3 protein results from TCRdb running MiXCR on the 5' RACE reads. Among fewer than 650,000 distinct CDR3 sequences, roughly 13% were seen once, and the ten largest hold 6.5% to 7%. This TCR was sampled from a male donor with ankylosing spondylitis. The sample taken for sequencing was blood, either unsorted or a sorted T cell fraction (not recorded which). V gene TRBV20-1 combines with J gene TRBJ2-3, with 7 bases fitting TRBD2. The chain's CDR3 is CSAAAAGIRNTQYF. CDR3 DNA sequence: TGCAGTGCTGCTGCAGCGGGGATAAGAAATACGCAGTATTTT.